This T cell receptor beta chain is from a study of cytomegalovirus exposure and HLA in healthy donors. CDR3 size: 14 residues. The V gene lost 5 bases and the J gene lost 0 bases, with 8 bases spanning the gap. Per the germline V gene, CDR1 is SNHLY and CDR2 is FYNNEI. Only in-frame clones appear in the TCRdb table, and some are missing; sequencing was by immunoSEQ multiplex PCR. The top ten clones hold about 1.1% of a sample with over 45,000 clones, more than 90% of them seen once. Study-wide points: There were under 200 TCR beta chains listed as cytomegalovirus-associated. The study found most TCR sequences rare, yet found some public TCRs in many donors.

A note on this clone: Its antigen is undetermined.

V is TRBV2 and J is TRBJ2-1, with D perhaps TRBD1 (5 bases). The sequenced sample consisted of PBMCs. This clonotype originated in a young man in good health and CMV-seronegative. CDR3 in amino acids: CASSPDSSYNEQFF. The CDR3 nucleotides are TGTGCCAGCAGTCCTGACAGCTCCTACAATGAGCAGTTCTTC. Full variable domain (rest looked up from reference TRBV2 and TRBJ2-1): EPEVTQTPSHQVTQMGQEVILRCVPISNHLYFYWYRQILGQKVEFLVSFYNNEISEKSEIFDDQFSVERPDGSNFTLKIRSTKLEDSAMYFCASSPDSSYNEQFFGPGTRLTVL.